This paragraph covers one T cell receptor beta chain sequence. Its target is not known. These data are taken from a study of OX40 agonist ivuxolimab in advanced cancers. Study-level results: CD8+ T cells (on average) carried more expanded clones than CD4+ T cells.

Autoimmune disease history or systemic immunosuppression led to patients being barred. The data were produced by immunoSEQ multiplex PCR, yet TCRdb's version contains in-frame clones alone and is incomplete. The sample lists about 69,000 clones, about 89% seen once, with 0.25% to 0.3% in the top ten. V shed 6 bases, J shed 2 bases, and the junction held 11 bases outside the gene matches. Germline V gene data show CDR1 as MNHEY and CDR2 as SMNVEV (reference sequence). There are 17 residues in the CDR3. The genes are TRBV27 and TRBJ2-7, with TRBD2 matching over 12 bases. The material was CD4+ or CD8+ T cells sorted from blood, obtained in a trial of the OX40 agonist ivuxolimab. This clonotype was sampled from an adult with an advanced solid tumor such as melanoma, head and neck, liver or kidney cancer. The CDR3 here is CASSLAPGLAGTYEQYF. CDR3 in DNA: TGTGCCAGCAGCCTAGCCCCCGGACTAGCGGGAACCTACGAGCAGTACTTC.